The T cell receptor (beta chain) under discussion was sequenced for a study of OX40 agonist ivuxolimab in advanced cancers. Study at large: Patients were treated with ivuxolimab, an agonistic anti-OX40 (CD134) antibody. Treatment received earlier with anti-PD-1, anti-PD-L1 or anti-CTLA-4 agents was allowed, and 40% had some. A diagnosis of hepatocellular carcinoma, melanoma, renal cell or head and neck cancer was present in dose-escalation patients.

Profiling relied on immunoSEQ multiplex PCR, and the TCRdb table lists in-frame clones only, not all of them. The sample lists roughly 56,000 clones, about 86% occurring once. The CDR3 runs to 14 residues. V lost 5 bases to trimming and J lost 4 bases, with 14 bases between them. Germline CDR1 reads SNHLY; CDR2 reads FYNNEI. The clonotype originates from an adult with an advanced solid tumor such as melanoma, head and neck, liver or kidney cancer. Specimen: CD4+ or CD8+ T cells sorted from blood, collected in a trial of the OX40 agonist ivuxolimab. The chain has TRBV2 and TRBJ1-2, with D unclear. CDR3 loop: CASSFQAEAYGYTF. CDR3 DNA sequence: TGTGCCAGCAGTTTTCAGGCGGAGGCCTATGGCTACACCTTC.